The 29 T cell receptor beta chains presented below share a single source sample, sequenced in a study of blood T cell repertoires in COVID-19 (TCRdb year 2020). Preparation of the library involved the immunoSEQ multiplex PCR assay. TCRdb holds this immuneACCESS table with in-frame rearrangements only. Some clones are missing; in checked studies, unresolved V genes explain under half, and the rest has no known cause. This sample lists 150,000 to 200,000 clones; roughly 77% were detected once. Of the sample, around 5.4% falls within the top ten clones. What was sequenced was peripheral blood. Every receptor here comes from a woman aged 35 to 49 with COVID-19, enrolled during active disease.

The chain links TRBV5-1 to TRBJ2-2; 12 bases are a match to TRBD2. CDR3 size: 16 residues. J lost 6 bases, V lost 4 bases, and 7 bases had no gene match. CDR1 SGHRS and CDR2 YFSETQ come from the germline V gene. The CDR3 DNA reads as TGCGCCAGCAGCACAGGGACTAGCGGGTTTGCCGGGGAGCTGTTTTTT. Protein: CASSTGTSGFAGELFF.

This clone was seen repeatedly, ten times or more. J is TRBJ2-5 and V is TRBV7-7; D is perhaps TRBD1 (6 bases). The ends were cut back, 1 base at V and 4 bases at J, with 16 bases in the middle. CDR1 SSHAT and CDR2 FNYEAQ come from the germline V gene (reference sequence). The CDR3 totals 16 residues. The CDR3 region is CASSLGRTVRGETQYF. The CDR3 nucleotides are TGTGCCAGCAGCTTAGGAAGGACAGTAAGAGGAGAGACCCAGTACTTC.

This rearrangement joins TRBV19 to TRBJ2-3; 10 positions match TRBD2. V lost 7 bases to trimming and J lost 5 bases; unmatched junction nucleotides: 15. This CDR3 is built from 17 residues. CDR1 is LNHDA and CDR2 is SQIVND in the germline V gene (reference sequence). The CDR3 protein is CASTIGRAGGLGDTQYF. CDR3 nucleotide sequence: TGTGCCAGTACCATCGGCCGAGCGGGAGGGTTAGGAGATACGCAGTATTTT.

CDR3 bases: TGCGCCAGCAGCTTGGTGTCGGGCCGGGGTCATTACGAGCAGTACTTC. It codes for CASSLVSGRGHYEQYF. This rearrangement joins TRBV5-1 to TRBJ2-7; TRBD2 is a possible D gene (5 bases). The germline V gene has CDR1 SGHRS and CDR2 YFSETQ. This CDR3 comprises 16 residues. Trimming cost V 0 bases and J 4 bases, with 17 bases left between them. Supplemented by reference TRBV5-1 and TRBJ2-7, the full variable domain reads KAGVTQTPRYLIKTRGQQVTLSCSPISGHRSVSWYQQTPGQGLQFLFEYFSETQRNKGNFPGRFSGRQFSNSRSEMNVSTLELGDSALYLCASSLVSGRGHYEQYFGPGTRLTVT.

This rearrangement joins TRBV6-5 to TRBJ2-5; D is possibly TRBD2 (6 bases). V was pared by 8 bases and J by 1 base, with 8 bases between. Germline lookup yields CDR1 MNHEY and CDR2 SVGAGI. This CDR3 region has 12 residues. Here the CDR3 reads CASPGGQETQYF. CDR3 nucleotides: TGTGCCAGCCCCGGGGGCCAAGAGACCCAGTACTTC.

The V and J genes are TRBV6-1 and TRBJ1-5; tentative D call: TRBD1 (5 bases). The V and J ends lost 3 bases and 5 bases respectively, with 14 bases between them. The CDR3 runs 15 residues. Germline CDR1 and CDR2: MNHNS and SASEGT. The CDR3 reads CASSEGPICYQPQHF. The CDR3 bases are TGTGCCAGCAGTGAGGGGCCGATTTGTTATCAGCCCCAGCATTTT.

The chain uses TRBV4-3 and TRBJ2-3; TRBD2 aligns across 9 bases. Unmatched junction bases numbered 0, after V lost 1 base and J lost 1 base. In germline, CDR1 is LGHNA, CDR2 YSLEER. The CDR3 runs 15 residues. The CDR3 DNA reads as TGCGCCAGCAGCCAAGTAGCGGGGGGCACAGATACGCAGTATTTT. It codes for CASSQVAGGTDTQYF.

The chain couples TRBV5-6 to TRBJ1-1, with D perhaps matching TRBD1 (6 bases). Germline lookup yields CDR1 SGHDT and CDR2 YYEEEE. This CDR3 spans 16 amino acids. Trimming took off 4 bases at V and 1 base at J, with 17 bases between the two ends. CDR3 bases: TGTGCCAGCAGCCCTGCCGACAGGCCACCGAACACTGAAGCTTTCTTT. This encodes CASSPADRPPNTEAFF.

This clone was picked up a small number of times. The chain is built from TRBV6-5 and TRBJ1-1, with D unresolved. Germline CDR1 is MNHEY and CDR2 is SVGAGI. V dropped 6 bases and J dropped 12 bases, with 20 bases sitting between them. The CDR3 is 13 amino acids. The CDR3 loop is CASSPPGSPGSFF. The CDR3 bases are TGTGCCAGCAGCCCACCGGGGTCTCCTGGGTCTTTCTTT.

The rearrangement uses TRBV12-5 and TRBJ2-1, with TRBD2 as a possible D gene (6 bases). The CDR3 is 16 amino acids. V shed 2 bases and J shed 2 bases, with 13 bases lying between them. CDR1 and CDR2 from the germline V gene are LGHNT and FRNRAP. The CDR3 sequence: CASGLSLGGAYNEQFF. Written as DNA, the CDR3 is TGTGCTAGTGGTTTGTCGTTGGGCGGGGCCTACAATGAGCAGTTCTTC.

This rearrangement joins TRBV10-3 to TRBJ2-1; 14 positions match TRBD2. The CDR3 consists of 14 residues. CDR1 and CDR2 from the germline V gene are ENHRY and SYGVKD. The V gene end was trimmed by 6 bases and the J gene end by 7 bases; junction bases not matched to a gene: 2. In nucleotides, the CDR3 is TGTGCCATCAGAGGACTAGCGGGAGGAAATGAGCAGTTCTTC. Translation: CAIRGLAGGNEQFF.

Ten or more counts support this clone. The rearrangement uses TRBV6-5 and TRBJ1-1; D unclear. Germline CDR1 and CDR2: MNHEY and SVGAGI. V lost 0 bases, J lost 3 bases, and 11 bases lay in between. The CDR3 length is 15 residues. The CDR3 here is CASSYSYYGYTEAFF. As DNA, the CDR3 is TGTGCCAGCAGTTACTCCTATTACGGTTACACTGAAGCTTTCTTT.

Here the CDR3 DNA reads TGTGCCAGCAGCCCGACAGGGGGTCAGCCCCAGCATTTT. Protein sequence: CASSPTGGQPQHF. The chain joins TRBV5-6 to TRBJ1-5; TRBD1 matches at 9 bases. V lost 4 bases and J lost 6; bases outside the gene matches: 2. The CDR3 sequence is 13 residues long. CDR1 is SGHDT, CDR2 YYEEEE, per germline.

The chain joins TRBV12-2 to TRBJ2-6; TRBD2, as called in the table, went unchecked against the DNA. TRBV12-2 is tagged as a pseudogene. The CDR3 runs 15 residues. Written as DNA, the CDR3 is TGTGCAAGTCGCTTGCCACTCTCTGGGGCCAACGTCCTGACTTTC. It translates to CASRLPLSGANVLTF.

This rearrangement joins TRBV23-1 to TRBJ2-1, with D tentatively TRBD1 (6 bases). TRBV23-1 is designated an ORF whose function remains uncertain. Trimming stripped 0 bases from V and 5 bases from J, with 20 bases between. This CDR3 is 18 amino acids long. Here the CDR3 DNA reads TGCGCCAGCAGTCAATCAAAGGGGGAAGGGGCAGCAAACAATGAGCAGTTCTTC. Its translation: CASSQSKGEGAANNEQFF.

In its sample, this clone was seen a few times. The chain recombines TRBV5-6 with TRBJ1-5; D possibly corresponds to TRBD1 (6 bases). CDR1 and CDR2 (germline): SGHDT, YYEEEE. The CDR3 length is 16 residues. The V end lost 0 bases, the J end lost 5 bases, and 15 bases lay between the germline ends. In DNA form, the CDR3 reads TGTGCCAGCAGCTTGGGTATGGGGGCGCGAGATCAGCCCCAGCATTTT. Its translation is CASSLGMGARDQPQHF.

The gene calls are TRBV5-4 and TRBJ1-2, with no clear D. CDR1 is SGHNT, CDR2 YYREEE, per germline (reference sequence). The CDR3 has 13 residues. The germline V and J ends were trimmed by 1 base and 9 bases, with 13 bases remaining between them. CDR3 DNA sequence: TGTGCCAGCAGCTTGTGGGTTGCAGGTAGCTACACCTTC. As protein: CASSLWVAGSYTF. Full variable domain (remainder filled in from reference TRBV5-4 and TRBJ1-2): ETGVTQSPTHLIKTRGQQVTLRCSSQSGHNTVSWYQQALGQGPQFIFQYYREEENGRGNFPPRFSGLQFPNYSSELNVNALELDDSALYLCASSLWVAGSYTFGSGTRLTVV.

This clone was observed a single time. The chain carries TRBV18 and TRBJ1-3; D gene uncertain. V gave up 8 bases and J gave up 0 bases, with 14 bases separating them. Germline loops: CDR1 KGHSH, CDR2 LQKENI. The CDR3 loop spans 15 amino acids. This chain's CDR3 is CASTVTGNSGNTIYF. CDR3 coding DNA: TGTGCCAGCACCGTCACGGGAAACTCTGGAAACACCATATATTTT.

This CDR3 reads CASILGGTGGDEQFF. In DNA form, the CDR3 reads TGTGCCAGCATCCTAGGGGGGACAGGGGGCGATGAGCAGTTCTTC. V gene TRBV2 combines with J gene TRBJ2-1; 12 bases fit TRBD1. The length of the CDR3 is 15 residues. After removal of 7 bases from V and 8 bases from J, the junction contained 9 bases not matched to a gene. Germline V gives CDR1 SNHLY, CDR2 FYNNEI.

J is TRBJ1-5 and V is TRBV6-5; D perhaps matches TRBD1 (5 bases). Germline V CDR1 and CDR2: MNHEY, SVGAGI. This CDR3 is built from 15 residues. V dropped 0 bases and J dropped 11 bases, with 17 bases sitting between them. The CDR3 region has the DNA TGTGCCAGCAGTTACTCATTCAGGGTTCTTGGAGCCCAGCATTTT. This translates into CASSYSFRVLGAQHF.

The chain links TRBV6-5 to TRBJ2-7; 7 nucleotides line up with TRBD1. Germline CDR1 is MNHEY and CDR2 is SVGAGI. The CDR3 sequence is 14 residues long. J lost 0 bases, V lost 5 bases, and 4 bases had no gene match. Written as DNA, the CDR3 is TGTGCCAGCAGTCCCGGGACAGACTCCTACGAGCAGTACTTC. It specifies CASSPGTDSYEQYF.

The chain links TRBV5-4 to TRBJ2-3, with 7 positions matching TRBD1. Germline V CDR1 and CDR2: SGHNT, YYREEE (reference sequence). J gave up 6 bases and V 4 bases, and 8 bases lay outside the gene matches. The CDR3 runs 14 residues. The CDR3 sequence: CASSPTGSSDTQYF. The CDR3 DNA follows: TGTGCCAGCAGCCCGACAGGGTCCAGCGATACGCAGTATTTT.

V gene TRBV5-1 combines with J gene TRBJ2-1; 8 bases align to TRBD1. Per germline, CDR1 SGHRS and CDR2 YFSETQ. The ends lost 8 bases at V and 12 bases at J; junction bases unmatched: 22. There are 16 residues in the CDR3. The CDR3: CASHRDRLKQLGGQFF. The CDR3 DNA sequence: TGCGCCAGTCACAGGGACAGGTTAAAGCAACTGGGGGGGCAGTTCTTC. The entire variable domain, with the rest obtained from reference TRBV5-1 and TRBJ2-1, is as follows: KAGVTQTPRYLIKTRGQQVTLSCSPISGHRSVSWYQQTPGQGLQFLFEYFSETQRNKGNFPGRFSGRQFSNSRSEMNVSTLELGDSALYLCASHRDRLKQLGGQFFGPGTRLTVL.

The rearrangement uses TRBV5-1 and TRBJ2-1; D is possibly TRBD2 (6 bases). Germline CDR1 and CDR2: SGHRS and YFSETQ. V was clipped by 4 bases and J by 8 bases, with 13 bases between them. The CDR3 is made up of 13 amino acids. The DNA of the CDR3 is TGCGCCAGCAGCAGGGACCAGCGGGATGAGCAGTTCTTC. Its translation: CASSRDQRDEQFF.

This clone appeared a few times. This chain uses TRBV19 with TRBJ2-7; a weak D match, TRBD2 (5 bases). The V gene lost 4 bases and the J gene lost 0 bases, with 7 bases spanning the gap. CDR1 is LNHDA, CDR2 SQIVND, per germline (reference sequence). This CDR3 region has 13 residues. CDR3 residues: CASSTSGSYEQYF. The DNA for the CDR3 is TGTGCCAGTAGTACCAGCGGCTCCTACGAGCAGTACTTC. The full variable domain, its missing parts supplied by reference TRBV19 and TRBJ2-7, is DGGITQSPKYLFRKEGQNVTLSCEQNLNHDAMYWYRQDPGQGLRLIYYSQIVNDFQKGDIAEGYSVSREKKESFPLTVTSAQKNPTAFYLCASSTSGSYEQYFGPGTRLTVT.

The J gene is TRBJ2-7, the V gene TRBV3-1 (or the pseudogene TRBV3-2), with D possibly TRBD1 on 6 matching bases. This CDR3 has 17 residues. CDR1 is LGHDT, CDR2 YNNKEL, per germline (reference sequence). V shed 1 base and J shed 5 bases, with 21 bases lying between them. This CDR3 reads CASSQAFGTLPPDEQYF. In DNA form, the CDR3 reads TGTGCCAGCAGCCAAGCGTTCGGGACACTTCCTCCCGACGAGCAGTACTTC.

This chain connects TRBV20-1 to TRBJ2-3; 11 nucleotides match TRBD1. V gave up 3 bases and J gave up 4 bases; unmatched junction bases: 12. The germline gives CDR1 DFQATT, CDR2 SNEGSKA (reference sequence). This CDR3 spans 17 amino acids. The CDR3 bases are TGCAGTGCTAGTAAATACCGGACAGGGGGCTCCGCAGATACGCAGTATTTT. This codes for CSASKYRTGGSADTQYF.

The rearrangement links TRBV6-5 to TRBJ1-5, with TRBD1 matching over 12 bases. The CDR3 has 14 amino acids. Per the germline V gene, CDR1 is MNHEY and CDR2 is SVGAGI. With 6 bases clipped from V and 4 bases from J, the junction kept 1 base outside the gene matches. This CDR3 reads CASRGQGANQPQHF. The CDR3 DNA reads as TGTGCCAGCAGGGGACAGGGGGCTAATCAGCCCCAGCATTTT.

The chain is built from TRBV10-2 and TRBJ2-7; tentative D call: TRBD1 (7 bases). The V end was cut by 7 bases, the J end by 0 bases, with 19 bases between. Looked up from germline, CDR1 is WSHSY and CDR2 is SAAADI. The CDR3 extends over 16 amino acids. The CDR3: CASKEGTVFSSYEQYF. CDR3 nucleotides: TGCGCCAGCAAGGAGGGGACAGTCTTTAGCTCCTACGAGCAGTACTTC.